One sample yielded the 20 T cell receptor beta chains listed below, sequenced in a study of technical replicates of blood from a few donors. Data came from immunoSEQ multiplex PCR; TCRdb stores just in-frame clones and leaves some out. The table includes around 60,000 clones, almost 95% detected once. The sample was PBMCs. These receptors were taken from a human donor in good health. Some clones in this sample may be carry-over from other donors' samples.

This rearrangement joins TRBV9 to TRBJ2-5; 8 nucleotides align to TRBD2. Germline V gene lookup returns CDR1 SGDLS and CDR2 YYNGEE. There are 14 residues in the CDR3. V dropped 6 bases and J dropped 5; count of bases not matched to a gene: 9. The CDR3 nucleotides are TGTGCCAGCAACGCGGGGGGCGTTCAGGAGACCCAGTACTTC. Protein: CASNAGGVQETQYF. Filled out from reference TRBV9 and TRBJ2-5, the complete variable domain reads DSGVTQTPKHLITATGQRVTLRCSPRSGDLSVYWYQQSLDQGLQFLIQYYNGEERAKGNILERFSAQQFPDLHSELNLSSLELGDSALYFCASNAGGVQETQYFGPGTRLLVL.

V usage is TRBV7-9 and J usage is TRBJ2-5, with 7 bases that match TRBD1. Germline V CDR1 and CDR2: SEHNR, FQNEAQ (reference sequence). There are 14 residues in the CDR3. V gave up 5 bases and J gave up 2 bases; unmatched junction bases: 5. The CDR3 DNA sequence: TGTGCCAGCAGCACAACAGGGGTACAAGAGACCCAGTACTTC. Its protein product is CASSTTGVQETQYF.

The chain couples TRBV7-9 to TRBJ2-5, with TRBD2 as a possible D gene (6 bases). CDR3 length equals 15 residues. Trimming stripped 2 bases from V and 5 bases from J, with 15 bases between. Germline V gene sequence: CDR1 SEHNR, CDR2 FQNEAQ (reference sequence). CDR3 residues: CASSLWLRGMETQYF. CDR3 nucleotide sequence: TGTGCCAGCAGCTTATGGTTGCGGGGTATGGAGACCCAGTACTTC.

The V call is TRBV9, the J call TRBJ1-2; D may be TRBD1 (5 bases). Trimming cost V 4 bases and J 8 bases, with 15 bases left between them. Germline V gene sequence: CDR1 SGDLS, CDR2 YYNGEE. The CDR3 is 13 amino acids. CDR3 bases: TGTGCCAGCAGCCCCCAGGGAGGAGACGGCTACACCTTC. Its translation: CASSPQGGDGYTF. The full variable domain, rest sourced from reference TRBV9 and TRBJ1-2, is DSGVTQTPKHLITATGQRVTLRCSPRSGDLSVYWYQQSLDQGLQFLIQYYNGEERAKGNILERFSAQQFPDLHSELNLSSLELGDSALYFCASSPQGGDGYTFGSGTRLTVV.

This rearrangement joins TRBV2 to TRBJ2-2, with 10 positions matching TRBD2. Germline V CDR1 and CDR2: SNHLY, FYNNEI. The CDR3 loop spans 17 amino acids. Germline trimming cut 4 bases from V and 6 bases from J; bases unmatched to any gene: 11. The CDR3: CASSGGPSGSISGELFF. CDR3 in DNA: TGTGCCAGCAGTGGGGGGCCTAGCGGGAGTATATCCGGGGAGCTGTTTTTT.

V usage is TRBV28 and J usage is TRBJ1-1; D perhaps matches TRBD1 (6 bases). With 4 bases removed from V and 1 base from J, the gap between germline ends came to 16 bases. Germline-derived CDR1 and CDR2 are MDHEN and SYDVKM. The CDR3 extends over 16 amino acids. CDR3 in amino acids: CASSSGATGQNTEAFF. The CDR3 DNA is TGTGCCAGCAGTTCTGGGGCGACAGGACAGAACACTGAAGCTTTCTTT.

V gene TRBV7-9 combines with J gene TRBJ1-2, with 8 positions matching TRBD1. Unmatched junction bases numbered 9, after V lost 4 bases and J lost 2 bases. Per the germline V gene, CDR1 is SEHNR and CDR2 is FQNEAQ (reference sequence). This CDR3 is 16 amino acids long. The CDR3 loop reads CASSSYGQGLNYGYTF. The DNA of the CDR3 is TGTGCCAGCAGCTCTTACGGACAGGGACTAAACTATGGCTACACCTTC.

This chain connects TRBV25-1 to TRBJ1-3, with 7 bases fitting TRBD1. The V segment lost 4 bases and the J segment 1 base; nucleotides outside the gene matches: 4. CDR1 and CDR2 from the germline V gene are MGHDK and SYGVNS. This CDR3 has 15 residues. The CDR3 sequence: CASSAPGQSGNTIYF. In nucleotides, the CDR3 is TGTGCCAGCAGTGCACCGGGACAGTCTGGAAACACCATATATTTT.

CDR3 sequence reads: CSAQVDSNQPQHF. DNA for the CDR3: TGCAGCGCACAGGTAGATAGCAATCAGCCCCAGCATTTT. The genes are TRBV29-1 and TRBJ1-5; TRBD1 is a possible D gene (5 bases). The CDR3 covers 13 residues. From germline, CDR1 is SQVTM and CDR2 ANQGSEA. Trimming stripped 7 bases from V and 0 bases from J, with 10 bases between.

This clone was found a few times. The chain couples TRBV6-5 to TRBJ2-7; no clear D. Between the trimmed V and J ends, which lost 6 bases and 7 bases, there was a span of 19 bases. The CDR3 spans 14 residues. Germline CDR1 reads MNHEY; CDR2 reads SVGAGI. In nucleotides, the CDR3 is TGTGCCAGCAGCGCTCTGGCCGGTGTCGGGGAGCAGTACTTC. Its protein is CASSALAGVGEQYF.

As for this clone: One end of the junction fails to match germline, which may point to a read error. The chain links TRBV14 to TRBJ2-1; a possible D gene is TRBD1 (5 bases). The CDR3 extends over 10 amino acids. Germline lookup yields CDR1 SGHDN and CDR2 FVKESK. CDR3 residues: CATSGFATLF. CDR3 nucleotides: TGTGCCACCTCAGGGTTCGCTACTCTCTTC.

The rearrangement joins TRBV6-5 to TRBJ1-2; D might be TRBD1 (5 bases). The germline V gene has CDR1 MNHEY and CDR2 SVGAGI. This CDR3 has 12 residues. Trimming stripped 8 bases from V and 4 bases from J, with 11 bases between. CDR3 bases: TGTGCCAGCCTCGGGGGGAGCTATGGCTACACCTTC. Its protein product is CASLGGSYGYTF.

The chain carries TRBV5-1 and TRBJ1-2; 8 bases agree with TRBD1. Per the germline V gene, CDR1 is SGHRS and CDR2 is YFSETQ. V was pared by 4 bases and J by 6 bases, with 8 bases of the junction left unmatched. The CDR3 is 14 amino acids. CDR3 region: CASSSMTGEDGYTF. In DNA form, the CDR3 reads TGCGCCAGCAGCAGCATGACAGGGGAGGATGGCTACACCTTC.

The V and J genes are TRBV5-6 and TRBJ1-2; D may be TRBD1 (6 bases). Between the trimmed V and J ends, which lost 4 bases and 4 bases, there was a span of 14 bases. From germline, CDR1 is SGHDT and CDR2 YYEEEE. The CDR3 spans 14 residues. The CDR3 protein is CASSLRTVLYGYTF. For the CDR3, the DNA is TGTGCCAGCAGCCTCCGGACAGTACTCTATGGCTACACCTTC.

The chain combines TRBV7-2 with TRBJ1-5; no clear D gene. The V and J ends lost 1 base and 9 bases respectively, with 13 bases between them. The CDR3 runs to 14 residues. The germline V gene has CDR1 SGHTA and CDR2 FQGNSA. The CDR3 region is CASSLERALGPQHF. CDR3 DNA sequence: TGTGCCAGCAGCTTAGAGCGGGCCCTCGGGCCCCAGCATTTT.

V and J are TRBV7-9 and TRBJ2-1; TRBD2 matches 7 bases. Germline CDR1 and CDR2: SEHNR and FQNEAQ (reference sequence). CDR3 length: 18 amino acids. Trimming at V came to 5 bases and at J to 0 bases, leaving 13 bases not matched to a gene. The CDR3 coding sequence is TGTGCCAGCAGCCCCCGGGGGTTTGGCGGGAGCTCCTACAATGAGCAGTTCTTC. This codes for CASSPRGFGGSSYNEQFF.

The chain couples TRBV6-5 to TRBJ2-7; D perhaps matches TRBD2 (5 bases). CDR3 length: 13 amino acids. Germline assignment: CDR1 MNHEY and CDR2 SVGAGI. Trimming took off 11 bases at V and 0 bases at J, with 14 bases between the two ends. The CDR3, as DNA: TGTGCCGGGAAAAAGCGGTGCTCCTACGAGCAGTACTTC. This encodes CAGKKRCSYEQYF.

The chain uses TRBV7-6 and TRBJ2-5; 10 bases align to TRBD2. The CDR3 loop spans 18 amino acids. The junction had 11 bases not matched to a gene; V was cut back by 1 base and J by 3 bases. Germline V gene lookup returns CDR1 SGHVS and CDR2 FNYEAQ. Here the CDR3 DNA reads TGTGCCAGCAGCTTAGAGACACCCGGGACTAGCGTCAAAGAGACCCAGTACTTC. Protein: CASSLETPGTSVKETQYF.

The gene calls are TRBV5-4 and TRBJ2-2, with TRBD2 identical over 10 bases. V lost 5 bases, J lost 7 bases, and 8 bases stayed unmatched. This CDR3 is built from 15 residues. CDR1 SGHNT and CDR2 YYREEE come from the germline V gene (reference sequence). CDR3 region: CASRSGTSEIGELFF. In nucleotides, the CDR3 is TGTGCCAGCAGATCAGGGACTAGCGAGATCGGGGAGCTGTTTTTT.

J is TRBJ1-1 and V is TRBV7-9, with a possible D match to TRBD1 (5 bases). The V end was cut by 1 base, the J end by 0 bases, with 9 bases between. CDR3 length: 15 residues. Per the germline V gene, CDR1 is SEHNR and CDR2 is FQNEAQ (reference sequence). The CDR3 DNA reads TGTGCCAGCAGCTTAGGGGGCGGGATGAACACTGAAGCTTTCTTT. Translated, it gives CASSLGGGMNTEAFF.